These 21 T cell receptor beta chains share one sample of origin, sequenced in a study of blood T cell repertoires in COVID-19. Here immunoSEQ multiplex PCR was the method, and the copy in TCRdb shows in-frame clones only, minus some. This sample has roughly 130,000 clones; just under 85% occur once, and the top ten carry roughly 15%. What was sequenced was peripheral blood. The receptors shown here come from a woman in her forties or fifties with acute or convalescent COVID-19.

This clone was observed a few times. The V gene is TRBV2, the J gene TRBJ1-6; 7 nucleotides line up with TRBD1. The J segment lost 10 bases and the V segment lost 3 bases, leaving 9 bases of the junction unmatched. This CDR3 spans 15 amino acids. The germline V gene encodes CDR1 SNHLY and CDR2 FYNNEI. The CDR3 DNA follows: TGTGCCAGCAGTGAGAAAGGGGACAGATTATCACCCCTCCACTTT. Protein product: CASSEKGDRLSPLHF.

This clone has only a few counts. The chain recombines TRBV7-9 with TRBJ2-7; possibly TRBD2 for D (6 bases). The germline gives CDR1 SEHNR, CDR2 FQNEAQ (reference sequence). The CDR3 spans 14 residues. V gave up 1 base and J gave up 4 bases, with 11 bases separating them. Here the CDR3 DNA reads TGTGCCAGCAGCTTAGGGCTGGCGGGATACGAGCAGTACTTC. Encoded protein: CASSLGLAGYEQYF.

The chain uses TRBV9 and TRBJ1-2, with TRBD1 matching 7 bases. The CDR3 totals 14 residues. Germline loops: CDR1 SGDLS, CDR2 YYNGEE. With 3 bases clipped from V and 4 bases from J, the junction kept 6 bases outside the gene matches. CDR3 amino acids: CASSAGQDSYGYTF. The CDR3 bases are TGTGCCAGCAGCGCAGGACAGGACTCCTATGGCTACACCTTC.

This rearrangement joins TRBV29-1 to TRBJ2-7; possible D gene TRBD1, 7 bases. The length of the CDR3 is 13 residues. In germline, CDR1 is SQVTM, CDR2 ANQGSEA. CDR3 sequence reads: CSAKRQGGNEQYF. The DNA for the CDR3 is TGCAGTGCTAAACGACAGGGAGGAAACGAGCAGTACTTC.

The gene calls are TRBV18 and TRBJ2-3; a weak D match, TRBD1 (6 bases). Per the germline V gene, CDR1 is KGHSH and CDR2 is LQKENI. V lost 6 bases and J lost 5, with 15 bases in between. The CDR3 consists of 14 residues. The CDR3: CASSYSGVGDTQYF. The CDR3 DNA follows: TGTGCCAGCTCCTACTCAGGGGTCGGAGATACGCAGTATTTT.

This clone was observed a few times. The chain is built from TRBV12-5 and TRBJ1-1; the D gene is possibly TRBD1 (5 bases). V lost 5 bases and J 4 bases, leaving 11 bases between the germline ends. The CDR3 is 13 residues long. CDR1 is LGHNT, CDR2 FRNRAP, per germline. CDR3 protein: CASGVGVRTEAFF. In DNA, the CDR3 is TGTGCTAGTGGTGTAGGGGTCCGCACTGAAGCTTTCTTT.

This clone was recorded a few times. The gene calls are TRBV6-5 and TRBJ2-7; 7 nucleotides agree with TRBD1. The CDR3 contains 14 residues. The germline V gene encodes CDR1 MNHEY and CDR2 SVGAGI. V gave up 6 bases and J gave up 5 bases; unmatched junction bases: 10. In DNA form, the CDR3 reads TGTGCCAGCAGCCAAATTACAGGGGAGCACGAGCAGTACTTC. It is translated as CASSQITGEHEQYF.

The chain links TRBV18 to TRBJ2-6, with 14 bases matching TRBD2. V gave up 4 bases and J gave up 6 bases; unmatched junction bases: 5. The CDR3 is 17 residues long. Germline loops: CDR1 KGHSH, CDR2 LQKENI. CDR3 residues: CASSQGLAGVMANVLTF. Written as DNA, the CDR3 is TGTGCCAGCTCACAGGGACTAGCGGGGGTTATGGCCAACGTCCTGACTTTC. The full variable domain, completed using reference TRBV18 and TRBJ2-6, is NAGVMQNPRHLVRRRGQEARLRCSPMKGHSHVYWYRQLPEEGLKFMVYLQKENIIDESGMPKERFSAEFPKEGPSILRIQQVVRGDSAAYFCASSQGLAGVMANVLTFGAGSRLTVL.

J is TRBJ2-3 and V is TRBV6-1; 12 nucleotides align to TRBD2. Unmatched junction bases numbered 10, after V lost 4 bases and J lost 2 bases. CDR1 and CDR2 (germline): MNHNS, SASEGT. The CDR3 has 18 amino acids. The CDR3 loop reads CASSAKQRLAGVTDTQYF. The CDR3 nucleotides are TGTGCCAGCAGTGCAAAGCAACGACTAGCGGGGGTCACAGATACGCAGTATTTT.

The chain joins TRBV5-6 to TRBJ1-1, with 7 bases fitting TRBD1. Unmatched junction bases numbered 12, after V lost 3 bases and J lost 7 bases. CDR1 and CDR2 from the germline V gene are SGHDT and YYEEEE. The CDR3 has 15 amino acids. DNA for the CDR3: TGTGCCAGCAGCTCAACAGGGGTACGTGTGTTTGAAGCTTTCTTT. Translation gives CASSSTGVRVFEAFF. Drawing the rest from reference TRBV5-6 and TRBJ1-1, the complete variable domain is DAGVTQSPTHLIKTRGQQVTLRCSPKSGHDTVSWYQQALGQGPQFIFQYYEEEERQRGNFPDRFSGHQFPNYSSELNVNALLLGDSALYLCASSSTGVRVFEAFFGQGTRLTVV.

V and J are TRBV18 and TRBJ1-5; 7 nucleotides agree with TRBD1. CDR1 and CDR2 (germline): KGHSH, LQKENI. The CDR3 covers 16 residues. J lost 0 bases, V lost 3 bases, and 5 bases had no gene match. DNA for the CDR3: TGTGCCAGCTCACCTGGGACAGCTTATAGCAATCAGCCCCAGCATTTT. Encoded protein: CASSPGTAYSNQPQHF.

The gene calls are TRBV5-1 and TRBJ1-4, with D tentatively TRBD1 (6 bases). V lost 4 bases, J lost 4 bases, and 14 bases lay in between. Germline CDR1 SGHRS, CDR2 YFSETQ. The CDR3 extends over 15 amino acids. CDR3 in DNA: TGCGCCAGCAGCCAAACAGGGTTGGGTAATGAAAAACTGTTTTTT. Translated: CASSQTGLGNEKLFF.

This clone has only one observation. The chain has TRBV6-1 and TRBJ1-4, with TRBD1 matching over 9 bases. The CDR3 covers 16 residues. The trim removed 4 bases at V and 5 bases at J, leaving 8 bases unmatched. From germline, CDR1 is MNHNS and CDR2 SASEGT. CDR3 in amino acids: CASSAELGTGNEKLFF. The CDR3 bases are TGTGCCAGCAGTGCGGAACTCGGGACAGGGAATGAAAAACTGTTTTTT.

The chain uses TRBV7-2 and TRBJ1-1; 10 bases fit TRBD1. Germline loops: CDR1 SGHTA, CDR2 FQGNSA. The CDR3 spans 15 residues. Trimming removed 4 bases from V and 6 bases from J; junction bases left unmatched: 8. The CDR3 sequence: CASSYDRTGGAEAFF. The DNA of the CDR3 is TGTGCCAGCAGCTACGATCGGACAGGGGGGGCTGAAGCTTTCTTT.

The rearrangement links TRBV30 to TRBJ2-2, with D tentatively TRBD2 (6 bases). Looked up from germline, CDR1 is GTSNPN and CDR2 is SVGIG (reference sequence). CDR3 length: 15 amino acids. V was cut by 3 bases and J by 2 bases, with 13 bases left in between. In DNA, the CDR3 is TGTGCCTGGAGGACTAGGGACCGAAACACCGGGGAGCTGTTTTTT. Translating it yields CAWRTRDRNTGELFF.

J is TRBJ1-1 and V is TRBV5-1, with D possibly TRBD1 on 5 matching bases. V was shortened by 6 bases and J by 1 base, with 31 bases between the two germline ends. Germline lookup yields CDR1 SGHRS and CDR2 YFSETQ. The CDR3 consists of 20 residues. The CDR3 region is CASTSSGNGRGKSWNTEAFF. CDR3 bases: TGCGCCAGCACCTCGTCAGGGAACGGACGTGGCAAATCATGGAACACTGAAGCTTTCTTT.

Turning to this clone: The same CDR3 can be traced to other DNA sequences in this sample. The V gene is TRBV5-1, the J gene TRBJ1-1; no clear D. This CDR3 spans 14 amino acids. V was shortened by 1 base and J by 2 bases, with 9 bases between the two germline ends. Per germline, CDR1 SGHRS and CDR2 YFSETQ. The CDR3 DNA reads TGCGCCAGCAGCTTGTCTGGGCGTAACACTGAAGCTTTCTTT. This gives the protein CASSLSGRNTEAFF.

The chain combines TRBV7-6 with TRBJ2-7, with 7 bases lining up with TRBD2. From germline, CDR1 is SGHVS and CDR2 FNYEAQ. After removal of 1 base from V and 3 bases from J, the junction contained 6 bases not matched to a gene. The CDR3 loop spans 15 amino acids. The DNA for the CDR3 is TGTGCCAGCAGCTTAGGGGTCGGGGGGAACTACGAGCAGTACTTC. Amino acid sequence: CASSLGVGGNYEQYF.

In its sample, this clone was seen a few times. The chain employs TRBV2 and TRBJ1-6; 8 bases map to TRBD1. The CDR3 is 18 residues long. The V and J ends lost 5 bases and 1 base, in that order; junction bases with no gene match: 10. Per the germline V gene, CDR1 is SNHLY and CDR2 is FYNNEI. This chain's CDR3 is CASSPYQGAGSYNSPLHF. The CDR3, as DNA: TGTGCCAGCAGTCCGTATCAGGGGGCCGGGTCCTATAATTCACCCCTCCACTTT.

The count of this clone is one. J is TRBJ1-2 and V is TRBV10-3; perhaps TRBD1 as D (5 bases). Trimming stripped 7 bases from V and 4 bases from J, with 22 bases between. This CDR3 is 16 amino acids long. The germline CDR1 and CDR2 sequences are ENHRY and SYGVKD. CDR3 DNA: TGTGCCATCATGGCCCCGAGTCACGCGGGGCTCTATGGCTACACCTTC. It translates to CAIMAPSHAGLYGYTF.

The V gene is TRBV6-4, the J gene TRBJ1-1; D possibly corresponds to TRBD1 (6 bases). The CDR3 is made up of 14 amino acids. V was cut by 6 bases and J by 0 bases, with 11 bases left in between. Germline CDR1 MRHNA, CDR2 SNTAGT. In nucleotides, the CDR3 is TGTGCCAGCAGGGCGACAGGTATGAACACTGAAGCTTTCTTT. Its translation: CASRATGMNTEAFF.